A single sample is the source of the 21 T cell receptor beta chains below, sequenced in a study of T cell clones after liver transplantation. Libraries were prepared by immunoSEQ multiplex PCR; TCRdb keeps only in-frame clonotypes and omits some of them. Among tens of thousands of clones listed, approximately 77% were seen once. The specimen was CD4+ T cells from blood, collected at the 22-month timepoint. These receptors originate from a human patient who received a liver transplant. Part of the T cells may come from the graft donor.

V and J are TRBV10-3 and TRBJ2-7; 7 positions match TRBD2. This CDR3 has 15 amino acids. The germline V gene has CDR1 ENHRY and CDR2 SYGVKD. Unmatched junction bases numbered 5, after V lost 3 bases and J lost 0 bases. As DNA, the CDR3 is TGTGCCATCAGTGAAGGGGAGGGCTTCTCCTACGAGCAGTACTTC. Residues: CAISEGEGFSYEQYF.

V and J are TRBV5-1 and TRBJ1-3; D call uncertain. V lost 0 bases and J 0 bases, leaving 13 bases between the germline ends. CDR1 and CDR2 from the germline V gene are SGHRS and YFSETQ. This CDR3 is built from 17 residues. For the CDR3, the DNA is TGCGCCAGCAGCTTGGAAGGCAGACTTCGCTCTGGAAACACCATATATTTT. Translated, it gives CASSLEGRLRSGNTIYF.

The chain employs TRBV27 and TRBJ1-6; D uncertain. This CDR3 comprises 19 residues. Trimming pared 8 bases from V and 0 bases from J, leaving 23 bases between. Germline CDR1 and CDR2: MNHEY and SMNVEV (reference sequence). The CDR3 nucleotides read TGTGCCAGCTCTCTTTTTAATCAGCTTTCGAGCTCCTATAATTCACCCCTCCACTTT. Protein sequence: CASSLFNQLSSSYNSPLHF.

The chain couples TRBV9 to TRBJ2-3, with 8 bases aligning to TRBD1. V was pared by 0 bases and J by 7 bases, with 4 bases of the junction left unmatched. The V gene's germline CDR1 is SGDLS and CDR2 YYNGEE. The CDR3 length is 14 residues. The CDR3 is CASSVADRVNTQYF. The CDR3, as DNA: TGTGCCAGCAGCGTAGCGGACAGGGTGAATACGCAGTATTTT.

The J gene is TRBJ2-3, the V gene TRBV9, with D tentatively TRBD1 (6 bases). The CDR3 length is 15 residues. With 2 bases removed from V and 1 base from J, the gap between germline ends came to 11 bases. CDR1 SGDLS and CDR2 YYNGEE come from the germline V gene. CDR3 loop: CASSVDGQRTDTQYF. CDR3 bases: TGTGCCAGCAGCGTCGACGGACAGCGCACAGATACGCAGTATTTT.

For this clone: One end of the junction varies from germline; a read error may be responsible. This rearrangement joins TRBV5-6 to TRBJ2-6; D remains unclear. CDR1 is SGHDT and CDR2 is YYEEEE in the germline V gene. This CDR3 has 12 residues. CDR3 sequence reads: CASRLGANVLTF. DNA of the CDR3: TGTGCCAGCAGATTGGGGGCCAACGTCCTGACTTTC.

The chain employs TRBV11-1 and TRBJ1-4; the D is unclear. Germline V lookup: CDR1 SGHAT, CDR2 FQDESV (reference sequence). Trimming pared 1 base from V and 8 bases from J, leaving 14 bases between. The CDR3 runs 15 residues. The CDR3 loop reads CASSLEGRQSEKLFF. The CDR3, as DNA: TGTGCCAGCAGCTTAGAAGGGAGGCAATCGGAAAAACTGTTTTTT.

In its sample, this clone was seen once. This rearrangement joins TRBV21-1 to TRBJ1-5. TRBV21-1 is recorded as a pseudogene. CDR3 length equals 14 residues. This CDR3 reads CASSEGRNNQPQHF. For the CDR3, the DNA is TGTGCCAGCAGTGAGGGGAGAAATAATCAGCCCCAGCATTTT.

J is TRBJ2-5 and V is TRBV14; a weak D match, TRBD2 (5 bases). V was cut by 6 bases and J by 1 base, with 15 bases left in between. The germline CDR1 and CDR2 sequences are SGHDN and FVKESK. The length of the CDR3 is 15 residues. For the CDR3, the DNA is TGTGCCAGCAGTCCTCGAAGGGAGATCCAAGAGACCCAGTACTTC. Its protein product is CASSPRREIQETQYF.

V is TRBV15 and J is TRBJ1-5; the D gene is possibly TRBD1 (6 bases). The ends were cut back, 7 bases at V and 0 bases at J, with 25 bases in the middle. The germline CDR1 and CDR2 sequences are LNHNV and YYDKDF (reference sequence). The CDR3 consists of 19 residues. The CDR3 reads CATTHRGGPPPYSNQPQHF. CDR3 DNA: TGTGCCACCACCCATCGTGGGGGCCCTCCACCCTATAGCAATCAGCCCCAGCATTTT.

This clone was recorded only once. The V call is TRBV11-2, the J call TRBJ2-7; D is undetermined. Trimming removed 5 bases at V and 6 bases at J, with 8 bases between. The length of the CDR3 is 11 residues. Germline values: CDR1 SGHAT, CDR2 FQNNGV. DNA of the CDR3: TGTGCCAGCAGCCCCGTTTTCGAGCAGTACTTC. It encodes CASSPVFEQYF.

The V and J genes are TRBV7-2 and TRBJ2-3; 8 bases are a match to TRBD2. This CDR3 is 15 amino acids long. Germline CDR1 is SGHTA and CDR2 is FQGNSA. J lost 0 bases, V lost 4 bases, and 3 bases had no gene match. In DNA, the CDR3 is TGTGCCAGCAGCTCTTGGACTAGCAGCACAGATACGCAGTATTTT. Translation: CASSSWTSSTDTQYF.

The V and J genes are TRBV5-1 and TRBJ1-2; D not certain. V lost 0 bases to trimming and J lost 6 bases, with 9 bases between them. Looked up from germline, CDR1 is SGHRS and CDR2 is YFSETQ. This CDR3 contains 13 residues. The CDR3, as DNA: TGCGCCAGCAGCTTGGATGTTCTAGATGGCTACACCTTC. This gives the protein CASSLDVLDGYTF. Drawing the rest from reference TRBV5-1 and TRBJ1-2, the complete variable domain is KAGVTQTPRYLIKTRGQQVTLSCSPISGHRSVSWYQQTPGQGLQFLFEYFSETQRNKGNFPGRFSGRQFSNSRSEMNVSTLELGDSALYLCASSLDVLDGYTFGSGTRLTVV.

In the case of this clone: A junction boundary mismatches the germline segment, possibly from a read error. V usage is TRBV28 and J usage is TRBJ1-6; 10 positions agree with TRBD1. This CDR3 is built from 13 residues. Germline V gene lookup returns CDR1 MDHEN and CDR2 SYDVKM. The CDR3 DNA sequence: TGTGCCAGCAGTTCGGGGACAGGGGCTAAGGTAGACTTT. Its protein product is CASSSGTGAKVDF.

This chain joins TRBV5-4 and TRBJ1-5; 9 bases match TRBD1. Trimming cost V 5 bases and J 2 bases; bases outside gene matches: 11. CDR1 SGHNT and CDR2 YYREEE come from the germline V gene (reference sequence). CDR3 length: 17 amino acids. Written as DNA, the CDR3 is TGTGCCAGCAGATCCACCGGGACAGGGAAGGGCAATCAGCCCCAGCATTTT. It is translated as CASRSTGTGKGNQPQHF.

This clone was counted only a few times. The chain links TRBV7-2 to TRBJ2-7; perhaps TRBD1 as D (6 bases). V lost 5 bases and J 0 bases, leaving 14 bases between the germline ends. The CDR3 is 15 amino acids. Per the germline V gene, CDR1 is SGHTA and CDR2 is FQGNSA. In DNA form, the CDR3 reads TGTGCCAGCAGCCCCAGGGGCTTGAGCTCCTACGAGCAGTACTTC. Translation: CASSPRGLSSYEQYF.

This sequence joins TRBV13 and TRBJ1-6; 9 bases align to TRBD1. V shed 6 bases, J shed 7 bases, and the junction held 4 bases outside the gene matches. From germline, CDR1 is PRHDT and CDR2 FYEKMQ (reference sequence). This CDR3 region has 14 residues. As DNA, the CDR3 is TGTGCCAGCAGAAGCGGGACAGGGAATTCACCCCTCCACTTT. It specifies CASRSGTGNSPLHF.

This clone occurred a few times. This rearrangement joins TRBV5-4 to TRBJ2-2; the match to TRBD1 covers 10 bases. With 5 bases clipped from V and 7 bases from J, the junction kept 5 bases outside the gene matches. Germline CDR1 reads SGHNT; CDR2 reads YYREEE (reference sequence). The length of the CDR3 is 14 residues. CDR3 nucleotide sequence: TGTGCCAGCAGGACAGGGGGCGGGGACGGGGAGCTGTTTTTT. Protein product: CASRTGGGDGELFF.

This clone was picked up a small number of times. The V call is TRBV7-9, the J call TRBJ1-2, with D possibly TRBD1 on 6 matching bases. V was clipped by 3 bases and J by 8 bases, with 19 bases between them. The CDR3 length is 15 residues. The germline CDR1 and CDR2 sequences are SEHNR and FQNEAQ (reference sequence). CDR3 DNA sequence: TGTGCCAGCAGCTTCTTCTTAGACAGGTTATACGGCTACACCTTC. It encodes CASSFFLDRLYGYTF.

This chain's CDR3 is CASSLRGGEAFF. The DNA of the CDR3 is TGTGCCAGCAGCCTTCGGGGGGGTGAAGCTTTCTTT. The rearrangement uses TRBV14 and TRBJ1-1, with D possibly matching TRBD1 (5 bases). Per germline, CDR1 SGHDN and CDR2 FVKESK. Trimming shortened V by 4 bases and J by 7 bases, and 10 bases separated the two germline ends. The CDR3 runs 12 residues.

This clone showed up just once. The V call is TRBV19, the J call TRBJ2-7; 8 bases match TRBD1. CDR3 length: 14 residues. Germline values: CDR1 LNHDA, CDR2 SQIVND (reference sequence). Trimming took 5 bases from V and 2 from J; bases not matched to a gene: 5. CDR3 in amino acids: CASSLGQGTYEQYF. The CDR3 bases are TGTGCCAGTAGTCTAGGACAGGGAACCTACGAGCAGTACTTC. The full variable domain, its missing parts supplied by reference TRBV19 and TRBJ2-7, is DGGITQSPKYLFRKEGQNVTLSCEQNLNHDAMYWYRQDPGQGLRLIYYSQIVNDFQKGDIAEGYSVSREKKESFPLTVTSAQKNPTAFYLCASSLGQGTYEQYFGPGTRLTVT.